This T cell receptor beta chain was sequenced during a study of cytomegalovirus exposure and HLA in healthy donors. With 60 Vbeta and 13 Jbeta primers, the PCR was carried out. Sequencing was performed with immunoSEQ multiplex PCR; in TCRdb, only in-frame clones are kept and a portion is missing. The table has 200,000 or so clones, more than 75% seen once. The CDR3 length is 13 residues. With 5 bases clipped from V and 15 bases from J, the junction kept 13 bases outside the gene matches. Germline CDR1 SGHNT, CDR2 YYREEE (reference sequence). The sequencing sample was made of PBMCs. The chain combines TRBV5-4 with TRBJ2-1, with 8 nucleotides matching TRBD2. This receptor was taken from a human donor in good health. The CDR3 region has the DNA TGTGCCAGCAGTGGTACTAGCGGTAGCAAAAGGTTCTTC. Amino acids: CASSGTSGSKRFF.